This TCR beta chain comes out of a study of blood T cells in healthy people across ages. Study-wide results and limits: From one million sequenced T cells, diversity estimates were lower bounds. With age, beta diversity per million T cells declined roughly linearly, significantly by about 37.

Sample-barcoded 5' priming and a J-beta primer mix drove a second PCR of about 6 to 12 cycles. One entry per CDR3 protein results from TCRdb running MiXCR on the 5' RACE reads. This table has about 1.5 million distinct CDR3 sequences, roughly 43% appearing once. As for this clonotype: Its antigen is not identified.

Germline lookup yields CDR1 SQVTM and CDR2 ANQGSEA. This CDR3 is built from 18 residues. Trimming pared 1 base from V and 3 bases from J, leaving 24 bases between. Caucasian individuals from Russia who were healthy and aged about 6 to 95 acted as donors. The gene calls are TRBV29-1 and TRBJ1-1; D unresolved. This TCR was recovered from a woman between 18 and 29 years old in good health. The sample comprised blood. CDR3 sequence: CSVEARAAERIPDTEAFF. CDR3 sequence (DNA): TGCAGCGTTGAAGCAAGGGCGGCAGAGCGAATCCCGGACACTGAAGCTTTCTTT.